Described below is a single T cell receptor beta chain sequence and its context. The antigen is unknown. TCRdb reanalysed the 5' RACE reads using MiXCR and keeps one entry per CDR3 protein. The data show 310,000 or so distinct CDR3 sequences, around 19% seen once. The entry originates in a study of CD8 T cells in ankylosing spondylitis. Study-level points and caveats: Seemingly characteristic of ankylosing spondylitis blood was a TCR beta motif consisting of 7 or 8 highly homologous variants.

Germline CDR1 and CDR2: ENHRY and SYGVKD. The CDR3 extends over 14 amino acids. V gave up 4 bases and J gave up 6 bases; unmatched junction bases: 6. Material: blood, either unsorted or a sorted T cell fraction (not recorded which). This chain links TRBV10-3 with TRBJ1-2; 9 bases are a match to TRBD1. The TCR was taken from a male donor with ankylosing spondylitis or in good health (not recorded which). In DNA, the CDR3 is TGTGCCATCAGTGCCGGACAGGGGTGGAATGGCTACACCTTC. Translated, it gives CAISAGQGWNGYTF.